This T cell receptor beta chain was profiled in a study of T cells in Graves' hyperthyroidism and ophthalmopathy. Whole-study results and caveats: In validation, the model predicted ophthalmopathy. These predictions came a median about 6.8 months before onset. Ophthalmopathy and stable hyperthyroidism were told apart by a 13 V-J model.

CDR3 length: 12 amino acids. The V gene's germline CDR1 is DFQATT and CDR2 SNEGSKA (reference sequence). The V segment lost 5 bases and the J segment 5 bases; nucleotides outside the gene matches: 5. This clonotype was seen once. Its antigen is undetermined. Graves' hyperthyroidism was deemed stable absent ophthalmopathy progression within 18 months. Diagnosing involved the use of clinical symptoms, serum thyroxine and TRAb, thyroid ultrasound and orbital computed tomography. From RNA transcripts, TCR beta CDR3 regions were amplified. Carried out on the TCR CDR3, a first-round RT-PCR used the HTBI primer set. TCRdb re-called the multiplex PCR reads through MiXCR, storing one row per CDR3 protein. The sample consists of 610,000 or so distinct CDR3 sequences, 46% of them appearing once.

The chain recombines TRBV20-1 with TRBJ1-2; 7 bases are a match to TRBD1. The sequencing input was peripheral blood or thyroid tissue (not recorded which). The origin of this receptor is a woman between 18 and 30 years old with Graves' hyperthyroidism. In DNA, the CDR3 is TGCAGTGCTCCTTCAGGGGGATATGGCTACACCTTC. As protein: CSAPSGGYGYTF.